This T cell receptor (beta chain) was captured in a study of OX40 agonist ivuxolimab in advanced cancers. Germline loops: CDR1 LNHDA, CDR2 SQIVND (reference sequence). The ends were cut back, 1 base at V and 2 bases at J, with 12 bases in the middle. The CDR3 has 15 residues. Assay: immunoSEQ multiplex PCR; the TCRdb copy retains only in-frame clones and omits some. Of around 140,000 clones in the sample, around nine tenths were seen once. This clone was seen a few times. The source was CD4+ or CD8+ T cells sorted from blood, collected in a trial of the OX40 agonist ivuxolimab. This clonotype was obtained from an adult with an advanced solid tumor such as melanoma, head and neck, liver or kidney cancer. The chain joins TRBV19 to TRBJ2-7; D might be TRBD2 (6 bases). The CDR3 region has the DNA TGTGCCAGTAGTATAGGAGAGGGAGGCACCTACGAGCAGTACTTC. It translates to CASSIGEGGTYEQYF.